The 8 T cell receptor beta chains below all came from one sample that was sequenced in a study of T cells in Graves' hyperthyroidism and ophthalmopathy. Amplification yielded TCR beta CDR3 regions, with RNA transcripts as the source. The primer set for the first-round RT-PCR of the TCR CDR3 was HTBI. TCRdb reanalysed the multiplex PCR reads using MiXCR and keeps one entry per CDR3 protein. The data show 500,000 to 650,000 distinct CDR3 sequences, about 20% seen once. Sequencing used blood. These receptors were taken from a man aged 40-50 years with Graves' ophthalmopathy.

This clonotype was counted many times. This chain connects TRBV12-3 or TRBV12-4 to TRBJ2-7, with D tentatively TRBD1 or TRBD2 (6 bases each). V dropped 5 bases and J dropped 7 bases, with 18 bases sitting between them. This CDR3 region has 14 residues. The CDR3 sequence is CASSAGHKGEEQYF. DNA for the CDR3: TGTGCCAGCAGTGCGGGACACAAAGGAGAAGAGCAGTACTTC.

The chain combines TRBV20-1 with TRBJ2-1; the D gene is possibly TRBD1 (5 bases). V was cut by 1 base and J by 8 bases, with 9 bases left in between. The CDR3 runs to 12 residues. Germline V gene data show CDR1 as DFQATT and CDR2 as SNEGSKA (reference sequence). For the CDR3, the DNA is TGCAGTGCTAGAGTTGGACACGATGAGCAGTTCTTC. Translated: CSARVGHDEQFF.

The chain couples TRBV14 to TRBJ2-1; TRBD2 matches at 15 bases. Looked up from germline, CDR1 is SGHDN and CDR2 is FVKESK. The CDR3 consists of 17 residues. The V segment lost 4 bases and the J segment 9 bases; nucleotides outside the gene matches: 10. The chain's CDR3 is CASSRPGTSGGRVEQFF. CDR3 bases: TGTGCCAGCAGCCGTCCCGGGACTAGCGGGGGGCGGGTTGAGCAGTTCTTC.

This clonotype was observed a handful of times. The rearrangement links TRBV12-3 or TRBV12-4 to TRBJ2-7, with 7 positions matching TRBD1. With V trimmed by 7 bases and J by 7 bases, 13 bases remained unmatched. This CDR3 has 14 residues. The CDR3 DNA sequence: TGTGCCAGCATCCCTGACAGGGCCTCGCGAGAGCAGTACTTC. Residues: CASIPDRASREQYF.

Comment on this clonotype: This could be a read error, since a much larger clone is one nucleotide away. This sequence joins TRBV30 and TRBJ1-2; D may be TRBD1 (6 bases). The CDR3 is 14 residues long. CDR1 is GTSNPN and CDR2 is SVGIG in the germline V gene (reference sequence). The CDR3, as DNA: TGTGCCTGGGGTGTACTGGCAGGGGTCTCTGGCTACACCTTC. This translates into CAWGVLAGVSGYTF.

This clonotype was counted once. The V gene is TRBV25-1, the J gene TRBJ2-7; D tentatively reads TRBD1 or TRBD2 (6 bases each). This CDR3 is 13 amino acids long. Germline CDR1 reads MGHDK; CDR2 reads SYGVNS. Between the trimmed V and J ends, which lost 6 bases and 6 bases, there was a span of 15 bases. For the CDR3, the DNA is TGTGCCAGCAGCCCAGGGGAGGTGCGCGAGCAGTACTTC. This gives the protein CASSPGEVREQYF.

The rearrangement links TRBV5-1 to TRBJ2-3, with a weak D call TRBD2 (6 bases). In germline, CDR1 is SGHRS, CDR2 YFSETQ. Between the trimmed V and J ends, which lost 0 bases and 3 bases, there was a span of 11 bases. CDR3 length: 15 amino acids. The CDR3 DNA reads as TGCGCCAGCAGCTTGGGACTAGAAAAAACAGATACGCAGTATTTT. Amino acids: CASSLGLEKTDTQYF.

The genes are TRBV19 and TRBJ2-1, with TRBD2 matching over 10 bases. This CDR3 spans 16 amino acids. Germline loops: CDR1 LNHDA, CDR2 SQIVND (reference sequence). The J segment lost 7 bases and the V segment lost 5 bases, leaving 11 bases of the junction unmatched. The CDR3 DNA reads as TGTGCCAGTAGTGCCTTTAGCGGGGGGTCTACAAATGAGCAGTTCTTC. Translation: CASSAFSGGSTNEQFF. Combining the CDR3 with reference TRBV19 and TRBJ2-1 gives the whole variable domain DGGITQSPKYLFRKEGQNVTLSCEQNLNHDAMYWYRQDPGQGLRLIYYSQIVNDFQKGDIAEGYSVSREKKESFPLTVTSAQKNPTAFYLCASSAFSGGSTNEQFFGPGTRLTVL.